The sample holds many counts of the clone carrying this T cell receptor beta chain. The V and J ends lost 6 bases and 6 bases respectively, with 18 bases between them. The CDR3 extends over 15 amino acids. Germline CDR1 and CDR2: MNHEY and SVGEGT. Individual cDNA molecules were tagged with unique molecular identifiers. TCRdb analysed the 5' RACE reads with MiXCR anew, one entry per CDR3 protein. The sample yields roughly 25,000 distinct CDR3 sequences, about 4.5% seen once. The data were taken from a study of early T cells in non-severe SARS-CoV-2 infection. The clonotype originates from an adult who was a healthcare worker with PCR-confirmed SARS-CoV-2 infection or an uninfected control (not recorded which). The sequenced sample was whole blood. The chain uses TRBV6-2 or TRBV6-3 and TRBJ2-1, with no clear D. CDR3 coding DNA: TGTGCCAGCAGCCCAGGATTCCTAGTTCCCAATGAGCAGTTCTTC. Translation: CASSPGFLVPNEQFF.